One and the same sample provided the 3 T cell receptor beta chains below, sequenced in a study of molecular identifiers for immune sequencing clone quantification (dated by TCRdb to the late 2010s). Library preparation was by PCR. The sequencing machine was an Illumina HiSeq 4000. Starting from the raw public reads, TCRdb applied fastp trimming at Q25, assembled clones with MiXCR and retained in-frame beta chains. Each entry merges the rows of one CDR3 protein and shows their most common DNA and genes. For this sample the table gives hundreds of thousands of distinct CDR3 sequences, of which about 20% were detected only once. The biggest ten clones account for about 0.81% of the sample. Material: naive CD8+ T cells from blood, with Jurkat cell RNA spiked in. The sample's cell subset or site label, in plain terms: FACS-sorted CD8+CD4-CCR7+CD45RA+ naive T cells. All receptors derive from a human donor in good health. Some libraries in this study had Jurkat cell RNA spiked in.

This clonotype was recorded at least ten times. V is TRBV29-1 and J is TRBJ1-2; the D gene is possibly TRBD1 (5 bases). Trimming cost V 0 bases and J 8 bases, with 10 bases left between them. This CDR3 comprises 12 residues. CDR1 SQVTM and CDR2 ANQGSEA come from the germline V gene. CDR3 protein: CSVEDGGPGYTF. The CDR3 bases are TGCAGCGTTGAAGATGGGGGTCCCGGCTACACCTTC.

This clonotype was recorded at least ten times. V gene TRBV30 combines with J gene TRBJ2-7, with D possibly TRBD1 on 5 matching bases. The CDR3 has 13 amino acids. V lost 0 bases, J lost 0 bases, and 6 bases lay in between. CDR1 is GTSNPN, CDR2 SVGIG, per germline (reference sequence). CDR3: CAWSVDNSYEQYF. CDR3 DNA sequence: TGTGCCTGGAGTGTGGACAACTCCTACGAGCAGTACTTC.

The sample holds many counts of this clonotype. CDR3 loop: CSVHRESYYGYTF. CDR3 nucleotides: TGCAGCGTTCACAGAGAATCTTACTATGGCTACACCTTC. The rearrangement uses TRBV29-1 and TRBJ1-2, with unresolved D. This CDR3 is built from 13 residues. V was pared by 5 bases and J by 3 bases, with 13 bases between. CDR1 and CDR2 (germline): SQVTM, ANQGSEA.